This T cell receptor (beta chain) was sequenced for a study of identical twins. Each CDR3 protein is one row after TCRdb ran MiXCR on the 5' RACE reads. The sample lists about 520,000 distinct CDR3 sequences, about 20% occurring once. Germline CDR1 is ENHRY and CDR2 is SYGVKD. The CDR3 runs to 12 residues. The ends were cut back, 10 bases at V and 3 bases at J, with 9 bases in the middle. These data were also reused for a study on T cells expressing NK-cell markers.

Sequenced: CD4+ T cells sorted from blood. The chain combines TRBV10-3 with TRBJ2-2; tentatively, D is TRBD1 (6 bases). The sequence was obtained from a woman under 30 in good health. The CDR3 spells CATQGYTGELFF. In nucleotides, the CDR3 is TGTGCCACCCAGGGGTACACCGGGGAGCTGTTTTTT.